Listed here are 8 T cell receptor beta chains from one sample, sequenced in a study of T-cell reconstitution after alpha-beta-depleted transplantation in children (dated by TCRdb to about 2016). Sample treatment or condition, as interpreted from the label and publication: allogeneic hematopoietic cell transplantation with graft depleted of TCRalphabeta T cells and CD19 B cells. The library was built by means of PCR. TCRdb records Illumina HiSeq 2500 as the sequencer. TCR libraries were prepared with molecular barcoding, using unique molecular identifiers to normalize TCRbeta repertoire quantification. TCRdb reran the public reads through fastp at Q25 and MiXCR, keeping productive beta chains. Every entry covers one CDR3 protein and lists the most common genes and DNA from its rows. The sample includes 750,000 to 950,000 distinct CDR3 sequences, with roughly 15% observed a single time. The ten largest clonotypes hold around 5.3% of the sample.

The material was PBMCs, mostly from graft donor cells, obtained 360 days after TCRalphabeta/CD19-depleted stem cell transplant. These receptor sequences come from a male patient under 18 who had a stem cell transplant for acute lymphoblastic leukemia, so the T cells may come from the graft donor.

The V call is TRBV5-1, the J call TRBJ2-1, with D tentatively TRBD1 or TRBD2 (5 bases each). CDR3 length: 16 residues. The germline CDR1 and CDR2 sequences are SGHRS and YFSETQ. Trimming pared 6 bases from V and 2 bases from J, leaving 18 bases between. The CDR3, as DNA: TGCGCCAGCACCTCCCAAGGGGCGAGGGCCTACAATGAGCAGTTCTTC. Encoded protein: CASTSQGARAYNEQFF.

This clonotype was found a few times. The CDR3 spells CATSPGAASEQYF. Written as DNA, the CDR3 is TGTGCCACCTCCCCCGGGGCGGCATCCGAGCAGTACTTC. The chain recombines TRBV15 with TRBJ2-7, with D perhaps given as TRBD1 or TRBD2 (5 bases each). V lost 8 bases to trimming and J lost 6 bases, with 17 bases between them. The CDR3 runs 13 residues. Germline V CDR1 and CDR2: LNHNV, YYDKDF (reference sequence).

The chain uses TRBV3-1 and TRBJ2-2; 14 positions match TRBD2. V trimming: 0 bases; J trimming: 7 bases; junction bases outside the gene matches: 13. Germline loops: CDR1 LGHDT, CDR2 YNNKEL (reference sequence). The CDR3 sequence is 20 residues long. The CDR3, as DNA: TGTGCCAGCAGCCAAGATGCCCCCGGGACTAGCGGGAGAGGGGACGGGGAGCTGTTTTTT. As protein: CASSQDAPGTSGRGDGELFF.

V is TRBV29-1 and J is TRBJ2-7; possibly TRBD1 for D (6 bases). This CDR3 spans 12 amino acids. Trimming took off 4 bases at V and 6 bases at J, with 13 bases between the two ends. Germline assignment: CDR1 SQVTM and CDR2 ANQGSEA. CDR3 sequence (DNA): TGCAGCGTTGGGGACATAGCCCTCGAGCAGTACTTC. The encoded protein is CSVGDIALEQYF.

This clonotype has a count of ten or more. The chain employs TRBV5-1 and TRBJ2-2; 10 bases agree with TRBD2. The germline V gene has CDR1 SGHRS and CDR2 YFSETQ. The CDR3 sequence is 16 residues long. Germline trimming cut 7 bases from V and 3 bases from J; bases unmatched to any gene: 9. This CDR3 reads CASGRLAGAYTGELFF. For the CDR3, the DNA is TGCGCCAGCGGACGGCTAGCGGGGGCCTACACCGGGGAGCTGTTTTTT.

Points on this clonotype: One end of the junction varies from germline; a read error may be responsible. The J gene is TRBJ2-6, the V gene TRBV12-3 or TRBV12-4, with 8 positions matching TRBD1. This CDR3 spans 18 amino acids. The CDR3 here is CASCFRGPTLSGANVLTF. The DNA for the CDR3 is TGTGCCAGCTGTTTCAGGGGGCCAACTCTCTCTGGGGCCAACGTCCTGACTTTC.

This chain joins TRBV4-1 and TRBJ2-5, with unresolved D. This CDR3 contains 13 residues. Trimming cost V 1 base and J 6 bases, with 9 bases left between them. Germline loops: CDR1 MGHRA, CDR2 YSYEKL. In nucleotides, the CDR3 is TGCGCCAGCAGCCAAGGGTACAAGAAGACCCAGTACTTC. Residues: CASSQGYKKTQYF.

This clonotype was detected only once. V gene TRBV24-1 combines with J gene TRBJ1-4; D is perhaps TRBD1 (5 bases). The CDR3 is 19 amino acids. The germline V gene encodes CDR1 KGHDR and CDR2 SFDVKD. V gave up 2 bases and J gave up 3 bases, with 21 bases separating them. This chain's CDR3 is CATSDWNPEGAGPNEKLFF. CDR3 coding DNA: TGTGCCACCAGTGATTGGAACCCGGAAGGGGCCGGCCCTAATGAAAAACTGTTTTTT.